Listed below are T cell receptor beta chains from one sample, sequenced in a study of CD8 T cells in ankylosing spondylitis. TCRdb re-called the 5' RACE reads through MiXCR, storing one row per CDR3 protein. The data show some 240,000 distinct CDR3 sequences, approximately 20% seen once. Sequencing input: blood, either unsorted or a sorted T cell fraction (not recorded which). Source of these receptors: a male donor with ankylosing spondylitis or in good health (not recorded which). Both conserved end residues are trimmed from each CDR3.

>TRBJ2-5|TRBV4-3
ASSQDYSTGETQY
>TRBJ2-3|TRBV24-1
ATSDSQGNPDTQY
>TRBJ2-1|TRBV29-1
SVDEGGKVYNEQF
>TRBJ2-1|TRBV6-1
ASSEVTSGSEQF
>TRBJ1-6|TRBV4-3
ASSQDWQVVSPLH
>TRBJ2-7|TRBV19
ASSIAAAPYEQY
>TRBJ1-3|TRBV2
ASTNSPRGSGNTIY
>TRBJ2-1|TRBV20-1
SAQTANEQF
>TRBJ1-1|TRBV9
ASSEGNTEAF
>TRBJ2-7|TRBV29-1
SVVQGGINEQY
>TRBJ2-1|TRBV5-1
ASSLAVYNEQF